The 2 T cell receptor beta chains below were found in one sample sequenced in a study of cytomegalovirus exposure and HLA in healthy donors. The repertoire was sequenced with immunoSEQ multiplex PCR; TCRdb's copy has only in-frame clones and lacks some. Of over 150,000 clones listed, 86% are singletons. The sample comprised PBMCs. Receptors were obtained from a human donor in good health.

The CDR3 nucleotides are TGTGCCAGTAGTATATCTAGCGGGAGGGGATACAATGAGCAGTTCTTC. Translated, it gives CASSISSGRGYNEQFF. The gene calls are TRBV19 and TRBJ2-1, with TRBD2 matching over 12 bases. J lost 4 bases, V lost 2 bases, and 3 bases had no gene match. Germline V gene data show CDR1 as LNHDA and CDR2 as SQIVND (reference sequence). This CDR3 has 16 amino acids.

The count of this clone is one. V usage is TRBV5-1 and J usage is TRBJ1-1, with a weak D call TRBD1 (6 bases). The germline V and J ends were trimmed by 2 bases and 4 bases, with 15 bases remaining between them. CDR1 is SGHRS and CDR2 is YFSETQ in the germline V gene. The CDR3 extends over 15 amino acids. The CDR3: CASSLVQGGGTEAFF. For the CDR3, the DNA is TGCGCCAGCAGCTTAGTACAGGGTGGGGGCACTGAAGCTTTCTTT.